This is a list of T cell receptor beta chains from one sample in a study of blood T cell repertoires in COVID-19. Measured with immunoSEQ multiplex PCR; TCRdb has only the in-frame clones, and not every one. The sample consists of roughly 180,000 clones, around 85% of them appearing once. Sequencing input: PBMCs or T cells enriched from blood (not recorded which). The source is a woman in her forties with acute COVID-19. Both conserved end residues are part of each CDR3. Fields, in order: J gene, CDR3 length, D gene, V gene, clone size, CDR3 protein, CDR3 DNA. The D gene is left open where the match is weak. The size field is filled for only some rows; it gives once, few, many or a size class.

TRBJ1-5	14	.	TRBV6-5	.	CASRQATSNQPQHF	TGTGCCAGCAGACAGGCAACTAGCAATCAGCCCCAGCATTTT
TRBJ2-5	15	.	TRBV7-6	.	CASSSGQGIQETQYF	TGTGCCAGCAGCTCGGGACAAGGAATACAAGAGACCCAGTACTTC
TRBJ1-2	14	.	TRBV2	.	CASRQGTTNYGYTF	TGTGCCAGCAGGCAAGGGACAACTAACTATGGCTACACCTTC
TRBJ2-1	15	TRBD2	TRBV7-7	.	CASSLAVGSGNEQFF	TGTGCTAGCAGCTTAGCCGTGGGTAGCGGGAATGAGCAGTTCTTC
TRBJ2-4	14	.	TRBV20-1	.	CSASLGAAKNIQYF	TGCAGTGCTAGTCTGGGGGCGGCCAAAAACATTCAGTACTTC
TRBJ1-4	16	.	TRBV5-8	.	CASSFSQGSEIPKLFF	TGTGCCAGCAGCTTTTCCCAAGGCAGCGAGATTCCTAAACTGTTTTTT
TRBJ1-3	14	.	TRBV30	.	CAWSARGALHTIYF	TGTGCCTGGAGCGCCCGGGGGGCTCTTCACACCATATATTTT
TRBJ2-5	16	TRBD2	TRBV2	.	CASTQEGGLALETQYF	TGTGCCAGCACCCAAGAGGGGGGACTAGCCTTGGAGACCCAGTACTTC
TRBJ2-5	11	.	TRBV12-5	.	CASGSSETQYF	TGTGCTAGTGGTTCGTCGGAGACCCAGTACTTC
TRBJ1-5	17	TRBD1	TRBV19	.	CATLPGQGALGNQPQHF	TGTGCCACCCTCCCGGGACAGGGGGCCTTAGGAAATCAGCCCCAGCATTTT
TRBJ2-1	12	.	TRBV7-8	.	CASSLDQGEQFF	TGTGCCAGCAGCTTAGATCAGGGTGAGCAGTTCTTC
TRBJ1-2	14	.	TRBV18	.	CASSPDSTNYGYTF	TGTGCCAGCTCACCAGACAGTACTAACTATGGCTACACCTTC
TRBJ1-5	13	.	TRBV28	few	CASRAAGNQPQHF	TGTGCCAGCAGGGCAGCAGGAAATCAGCCCCAGCATTTT
TRBJ2-1	15	TRBD1	TRBV24-1	.	CATSDPGQGMNEQFF	TGTGCCACCAGTGACCCGGGACAGGGTATGAATGAGCAGTTCTTC
TRBJ1-2	15	TRBD1	TRBV18	.	CASSPDREANYGYTF	TGTGCCAGCTCGCCCGACAGGGAAGCTAACTATGGCTACACCTTC
TRBJ1-2	14	TRBD1	TRBV12-5	.	CASGSGTANYGYTF	TGTGCTAGTGGATCCGGGACAGCCAACTATGGCTACACCTTC
TRBJ2-5	15	TRBD1	TRBV11-2	.	CASSSTGGPAWTQYF	TGTGCCAGCAGCTCGACAGGGGGTCCAGCCTGGACCCAGTACTTC
TRBJ2-7	16	.	TRBV4-1	.	CASSQEEGRVSYEQYF	TGCGCCAGCAGCCAAGAAGAGGGTAGGGTATCCTACGAGCAGTACTTC
TRBJ1-5	17	.	TRBV27	.	CASSLSRRVCGNQPQHF	TGTGCCAGCAGTTTAAGTAGGAGGGTCTGTGGCAATCAGCCCCAGCATTTT
TRBJ1-1	15	.	TRBV7-6	.	CASSLDPTRNTEAFF	TGTGCCAGCAGCTTAGACCCAACACGTAACACTGAAGCTTTCTTT
TRBJ1-2	16	TRBD1	TRBV11-1	.	CASSLAGQKANYGYTF	TGTGCCAGCAGCTTAGCGGGACAGAAAGCTAACTATGGCTACACCTTC
TRBJ2-7	11	.	TRBV13	.	CASSLRSEQYF	TGTGCCAGCAGCCTTAGAAGCGAGCAGTACTTC
TRBJ2-5	13	TRBD2	TRBV6-5	once	CASSFGRKETQYF	TGTGCCAGCAGTTTCGGGAGGAAAGAGACCCAGTACTTC
TRBJ2-5	13	.	TRBV18	.	CASSPGQQETQYF	TGTGCCAGCTCACCTGGACAGCAAGAGACCCAGTACTTC
TRBJ1-6	14	TRBD1	TRBV30	.	CAWSGSGGNSPLHF	TGTGCCTGGAGTGGCTCAGGGGGGAATTCACCCCTCCACTTT
TRBJ2-2	18	TRBD2	TRBV7-9	.	CASSSGKAGGPRTGELFF	TGTGCCAGCAGCTCCGGGAAAGCGGGAGGGCCAAGGACCGGGGAGCTGTTTTTT
TRBJ2-1	19	TRBD2	TRBV7-9	.	CASSLARGRAVENVDEQFF	TGTGCCAGCAGCTTAGCGCGCGGGAGGGCGGTTGAGAACGTAGATGAGCAGTTCTTC
TRBJ2-3	16	.	TRBV7-2	once	CASSLASSLSPDTQYF	TGTGCCAGCAGCTTAGCGTCAAGCTTGAGCCCAGATACGCAGTATTTT
TRBJ1-1	15	.	TRBV5-1	.	CASSLLTGQNTEAFF	TGCGCCAGCAGCTTATTGACAGGCCAGAACACTGAAGCTTTCTTT
TRBJ2-2	18	TRBD1	TRBV7-9	.	CASSLTGAGTGVPGELFF	TGTGCCAGCAGCTTAACGGGGGCCGGGACAGGGGTCCCCGGGGAGCTGTTTTTT
TRBJ1-1	14	.	TRBV29-1	.	CSVEVYRELNRAFF	TGCAGCGTTGAAGTTTACAGGGAGCTAAATAGGGCTTTCTTT
TRBJ2-3	11	.	TRBV7-8	.	CASSLSDTQYF	TGTGCCAGCAGCTTATCGGATACGCAGTATTTT
TRBJ2-1	20	TRBD1	TRBV7-8	.	CASSSRQGATGRTLYNEQFF	TGTGCCAGCAGCTCACGACAGGGGGCGACCGGTCGGACATTATACAATGAGCAGTTCTTC
TRBJ2-3	15	.	TRBV10-1	.	CASSESSPRSHTQYF	TGCGCCAGCAGTGAGTCGTCCCCGCGGTCGCATACGCAGTATTTT
TRBJ2-1	16	TRBD2	TRBV9	.	CASSSRTSGRLDEQFF	TGTGCCAGCAGCTCCCGGACTAGCGGGAGGTTGGATGAGCAGTTCTTC
TRBJ1-3	13	.	TRBV29-1	.	CSVAQVPGNTIYF	TGCAGCGTTGCCCAGGTCCCTGGAAACACCATATATTTT
TRBJ1-1	16	TRBD1	TRBV5-8	.	CASSLDRGGGNTEAFF	TGTGCCAGCAGCTTGGACAGGGGAGGAGGGAACACTGAAGCTTTCTTT
TRBJ2-1	14	TRBD2	TRBV18	.	CASSDGLATSKQFF	TGTGCCAGCTCAGACGGACTAGCGACGTCTAAGCAGTTCTTC
TRBJ2-5	14	TRBD2	TRBV3-1/TRBV3-2	few	CASSAAGVKETQYF	TGTGCCAGCAGCGCAGCGGGGGTTAAAGAGACCCAGTACTTC